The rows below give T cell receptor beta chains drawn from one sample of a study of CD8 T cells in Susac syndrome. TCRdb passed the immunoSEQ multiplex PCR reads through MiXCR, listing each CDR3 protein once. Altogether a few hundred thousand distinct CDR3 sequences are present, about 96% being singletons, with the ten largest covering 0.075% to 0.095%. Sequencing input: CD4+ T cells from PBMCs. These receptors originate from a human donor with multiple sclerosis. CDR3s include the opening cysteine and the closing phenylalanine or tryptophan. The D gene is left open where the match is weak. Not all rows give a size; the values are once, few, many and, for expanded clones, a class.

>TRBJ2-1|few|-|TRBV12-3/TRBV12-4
TGTGCCAGCAGTCTAGCCTCCAATGAGCAGTTCTTC
CASSLASNEQFF
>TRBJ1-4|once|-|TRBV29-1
TGCAGCGCCGGGACGGCAACTAATGAAAAACTGTTTTTT
CSAGTATNEKLFF
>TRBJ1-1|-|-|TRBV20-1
TGCAGTGCTAGAGGAACAGGGCAAAACACTGAAGCTTTCTTT
CSARGTGQNTEAFF
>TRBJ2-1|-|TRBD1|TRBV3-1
TGTGCCAGCAGCCAACGCGGACAGGGGGCACATGAGCAGTTCTTC
CASSQRGQGAHEQFF
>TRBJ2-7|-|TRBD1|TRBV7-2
TGTGCCAGCAGCTTAGCGCACAGGGGGTCCTACGAGCAGTACTTC
CASSLAHRGSYEQYF
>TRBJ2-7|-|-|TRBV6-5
TGTGCCAGCAGACACGGACCGACCTACGAGCAGTACTTC
CASRHGPTYEQYF
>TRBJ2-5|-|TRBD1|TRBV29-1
TGCAGCGCCCGACCTGACAGGGTGGTGGAGACCCAGTACTTC
CSARPDRVVETQYF
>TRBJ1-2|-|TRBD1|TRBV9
TGTGCCAGCAGCCCACAGGGGGAGTATGGCTACACCTTC
CASSPQGEYGYTF
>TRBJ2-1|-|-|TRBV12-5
TGTGCTAGTGACCGTGCGGTTGAGCAGTTCTTC
CASDRAVEQFF
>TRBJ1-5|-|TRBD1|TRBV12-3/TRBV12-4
TGTGCCAGCAGTAAACAGGGGGACGGTCAGCCCCAGCATTTT
CASSKQGDGQPQHF
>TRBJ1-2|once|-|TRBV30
TGTGCCTGGAGTGTCGGGGGCGCTGATCTCACTACCGGTGGCTACACCTTC
CAWSVGGADLTTGGYTF
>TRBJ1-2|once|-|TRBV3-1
TGTGCCAGCAGCCGATATGACAGGAACCTGGATGGCTACACCTTC
CASSRYDRNLDGYTF
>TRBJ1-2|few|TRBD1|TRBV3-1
TGTGCCAGCAGTCAGGGACAGGGGGCTAACTATGGCTACACCTTC
CASSQGQGANYGYTF
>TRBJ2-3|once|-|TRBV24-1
TGTGCCACCCAAGGGGGACTTGTAACAGATACGCAGTATTTT
CATQGGLVTDTQYF
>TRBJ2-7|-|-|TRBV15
TGTGCCACCAGCAGCCTCCGGGACACCTCCTACGAGCAGTACTTC
CATSSLRDTSYEQYF
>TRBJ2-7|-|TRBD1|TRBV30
TGTGCCTGGAGGTCAACAGGGGGCCCGGCTGCCGAGCAGTACTTC
CAWRSTGGPAAEQYF
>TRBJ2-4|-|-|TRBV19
TGTGCCAGTAGTCCCAACGGGCTCGTTAGAAACATTCAGTACTTC
CASSPNGLVRNIQYF
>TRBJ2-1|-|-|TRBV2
TGTGCCAGCAGTTCAGCCTATGAGCAGTTCTTC
CASSSAYEQFF
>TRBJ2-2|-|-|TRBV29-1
TGCAGCGTTTCGGCGGGGAGGTCGAACACCGGGGAGCTGTTTTTT
CSVSAGRSNTGELFF
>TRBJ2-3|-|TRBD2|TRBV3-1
TGTGCCAGCAGCCAAGTAGCGGGAGTTGGAACAGATACGCAGTATTTT
CASSQVAGVGTDTQYF
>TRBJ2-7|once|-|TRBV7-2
TGTGCCAGCAGCTTAGTAGTAGCTGGCTCCTACGAGCAGTACTTC
CASSLVVAGSYEQYF
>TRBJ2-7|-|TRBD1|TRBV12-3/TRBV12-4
TGTGCCAGCAGTCTAAGGGGGACAGGGAACTACGAGCAGTACTTC
CASSLRGTGNYEQYF
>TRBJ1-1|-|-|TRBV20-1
TGCAGTGCTAGAAGGTCGGACACTGAAGCTTTCTTT
CSARRSDTEAFF
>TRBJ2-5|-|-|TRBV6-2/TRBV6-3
TGTGCCAGCAGTACCCGTGGCGCGGGACAGGAGACCCAGTACTTC
CASSTRGAGQETQYF
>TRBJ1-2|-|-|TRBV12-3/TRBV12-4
TGTGCCAGCATCCCATCAAAGGGTTATGGCTACACCTTC
CASIPSKGYGYTF
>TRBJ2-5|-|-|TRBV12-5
TGTGCTAGTGGCTCCGGACACAAAGAGACCCAGTACTTC
CASGSGHKETQYF
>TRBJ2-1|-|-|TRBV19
TGTGCCAGTAGTATGGGGCCAGGTCAAAATGAGCAGTTCTTC
CASSMGPGQNEQFF
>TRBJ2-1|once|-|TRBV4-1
TGCGCCAGCAGCCCCGCTCTATCGCGCTCCTACAATGAGCAGTTCTTC
CASSPALSRSYNEQFF
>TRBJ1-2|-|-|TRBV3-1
TGTGCCAGCAGCCAAGACGAAACAACCTATGGCTACACCTTC
CASSQDETTYGYTF
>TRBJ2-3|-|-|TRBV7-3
TGTGCCAGCAGCTTCCTCGGGACGAACACAGATACGCAGTATTTT
CASSFLGTNTDTQYF
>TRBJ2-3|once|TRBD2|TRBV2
TGTGCCAGCAGTGTGACTAGCGGGAGGGCCCGGCCGGCTACGCAGTATTTT
CASSVTSGRARPATQYF
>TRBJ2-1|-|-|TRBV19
TGTGCCAGTAGCCCCCGGGGTAGCGTAGACAATGAGCAGTTCTTC
CASSPRGSVDNEQFF
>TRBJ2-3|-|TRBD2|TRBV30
TGTGCCATTAGGACCGGACTAGCAGATACGCAGTATTTT
CAIRTGLADTQYF
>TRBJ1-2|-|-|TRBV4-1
TGTGCCAGCAGCTTAAATGTCGAAAGGGCCCGTTATGGCTACACCTTC
CASSLNVERARYGYTF
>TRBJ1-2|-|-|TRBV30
TGTGCCTGGAGCCAGCAGGGCTACACCTTC
CAWSQQGYTF
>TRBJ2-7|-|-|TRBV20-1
TGCAGTGCTCCAGGGGGGCGGCTATACGAGCAGTACTTC
CSAPGGRLYEQYF
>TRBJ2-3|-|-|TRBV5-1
TGCGCCAGCAGCTTGAGGCGGGGCGGAGGAGGAGCAGATACGCAGTATTTT
CASSLRRGGGGADTQYF
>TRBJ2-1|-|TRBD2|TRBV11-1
TGTGCCAGCAGCTTTGTAGTAGCGGGAGAAGAGCAGTTCTTC
CASSFVVAGEEQFF
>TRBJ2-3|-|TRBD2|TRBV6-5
TGTGCCAGCAGTAACGGACTAGCGGGGACAGATACGCAGTATTTT
CASSNGLAGTDTQYF
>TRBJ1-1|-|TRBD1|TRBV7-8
TGTGCCAGCAGCTACCGGACAGGTCGGAACACTGAAGCTTTCTTT
CASSYRTGRNTEAFF